The 21 T cell receptor beta chains reported below all come from one sample, sequenced in a study of T cells in pancreatic ductal adenocarcinoma. Data came from immunoSEQ multiplex PCR; TCRdb stores just in-frame clones and leaves some out. The sample consists of roughly 100,000 clones, around 96% of them appearing once. Selected pancreatic ductal adenocarcinoma patients had undergone surgery without neoadjuvant therapy. Sequencing was carried out using PBMCs. Receptors were obtained from a human donor with pancreatic ductal adenocarcinoma.

The J gene is TRBJ2-1, the V gene TRBV19, with a tentative D call TRBD1 (7 bases). With 2 bases removed from V and 6 bases from J, the gap between germline ends came to 8 bases. This CDR3 comprises 13 residues. Germline loops: CDR1 LNHDA, CDR2 SQIVND (reference sequence). CDR3 residues: CASSIQGGNEQFF. Here the CDR3 DNA reads TGTGCCAGTAGTATACAGGGGGGCAATGAGCAGTTCTTC.

V and J are TRBV18 and TRBJ2-5, with TRBD1 matching over 9 bases. Germline CDR1 KGHSH, CDR2 LQKENI. The CDR3 runs 14 residues. V trimming: 5 bases; J trimming: 4 bases; junction bases outside the gene matches: 5. This CDR3 reads CASSNGGQGETQYF. DNA for the CDR3: TGTGCCAGCTCAAATGGGGGACAGGGAGAGACCCAGTACTTC.

This chain uses TRBV2 with TRBJ2-7; D may be TRBD1 (6 bases). From germline, CDR1 is SNHLY and CDR2 FYNNEI. This CDR3 contains 16 residues. The germline V and J ends were trimmed by 7 bases and 6 bases, with 25 bases remaining between them. This CDR3 is CASTPEGQTGEGEQYF. The CDR3 nucleotides are TGTGCCAGCACCCCAGAAGGGCAGACAGGAGAAGGCGAGCAGTACTTC.

The chain employs TRBV5-4 and TRBJ2-3, with 7 bases lining up with TRBD1. Germline V lookup: CDR1 SGHNT, CDR2 YYREEE (reference sequence). There are 16 residues in the CDR3. Trimming took 1 base from V and 2 from J; bases not matched to a gene: 7. The CDR3 sequence is CASSLYLGTDTDTQYF. DNA of the CDR3: TGTGCCAGCAGCTTGTATCTTGGGACAGACACAGATACGCAGTATTTT.

The J gene is TRBJ2-3, the V gene TRBV18; the match to TRBD1 covers 9 bases. The CDR3 contains 16 residues. Germline values: CDR1 KGHSH, CDR2 LQKENI. V dropped 4 bases and J dropped 1; count of bases not matched to a gene: 6. The CDR3 sequence is CASSLTGGSGTDTQYF. DNA of the CDR3: TGTGCCAGCTCACTTACAGGGGGCTCGGGCACAGATACGCAGTATTTT. Variable domain in full (rest from reference TRBV18 and TRBJ2-3): NAGVMQNPRHLVRRRGQEARLRCSPMKGHSHVYWYRQLPEEGLKFMVYLQKENIIDESGMPKERFSAEFPKEGPSILRIQQVVRGDSAAYFCASSLTGGSGTDTQYFGPGTRLTVL.

The V call is TRBV11-2, the J call TRBJ2-5; 9 bases fit TRBD1. Germline lookup yields CDR1 SGHAT and CDR2 FQNNGV. V lost 8 bases to trimming and J lost 5 bases; unmatched junction nucleotides: 3. The CDR3 length is 12 residues. This CDR3 is CASGQGWETQYF. The CDR3 DNA reads TGTGCCAGCGGACAGGGGTGGGAGACCCAGTACTTC.

This rearrangement joins TRBV6-5 to TRBJ2-7; 9 nucleotides match TRBD1. Germline-derived CDR1 and CDR2 are MNHEY and SVGAGI. The ends lost 5 bases at V and 2 bases at J; junction bases unmatched: 7. This CDR3 has 15 amino acids. The CDR3 coding sequence is TGTGCCAGCAGTAGAGAGGGACAGGGAACCTACGAGCAGTACTTC. Its translation is CASSREGQGTYEQYF.

The chain recombines TRBV15 with TRBJ2-1, with 14 bases lining up with TRBD2. This CDR3 has 15 residues. CDR1 is LNHNV, CDR2 YYDKDF, per germline (reference sequence). The junction had 1 base not matched to a gene; V was cut back by 1 base and J by 8 bases. The CDR3 sequence: CATSRAGLAGDEQFF. The CDR3 nucleotides read TGTGCCACCAGCAGAGCGGGACTAGCGGGAGATGAGCAGTTCTTC.

This clone was observed a handful of times. The chain has TRBV28 and TRBJ1-5; 11 bases match TRBD1. Germline CDR1 and CDR2: MDHEN and SYDVKM. Trimming took 6 bases from V and 5 from J; bases not matched to a gene: 3. CDR3 length equals 14 residues. In DNA form, the CDR3 reads TGTGCCAGCAGGTCGGGACAGGGGGATCAGCCCCAGCATTTT. It translates to CASRSGQGDQPQHF.

This chain links TRBV19 with TRBJ2-7, with a weak D call TRBD1 (6 bases). Per the germline V gene, CDR1 is LNHDA and CDR2 is SQIVND (reference sequence). V lost 6 bases and J lost 6, with 24 bases in between. This CDR3 region has 16 residues. CDR3 protein: CASRPTWTVSGAEQYF. The DNA of the CDR3 is TGTGCCAGTAGGCCGACCTGGACAGTCTCAGGGGCCGAGCAGTACTTC.

This chain connects TRBV5-4 to TRBJ2-7; 7 bases align to TRBD2. The V gene end was trimmed by 2 bases and the J gene end by 3 bases; junction bases not matched to a gene: 8. Per germline, CDR1 SGHNT and CDR2 YYREEE (reference sequence). This CDR3 region has 15 residues. The CDR3 protein is CASSFGSSGLYEQYF. DNA of the CDR3: TGTGCCAGCAGCTTTGGGTCTAGCGGTCTCTACGAGCAGTACTTC.

The chain carries TRBV5-6 and TRBJ1-2; TRBD1 aligns across 7 bases. The V gene end was trimmed by 1 base and the J gene end by 11 bases; junction bases not matched to a gene: 8. CDR1 is SGHDT and CDR2 is YYEEEE in the germline V gene. The CDR3 sequence is 13 residues long. CDR3 bases: TGTGCCAGCAGCTTGCGACAGGGAGGCCCATACACCTTC. It is translated as CASSLRQGGPYTF. Together with reference TRBV5-6 and TRBJ1-2, the CDR3 gives the full variable domain: DAGVTQSPTHLIKTRGQQVTLRCSPKSGHDTVSWYQQALGQGPQFIFQYYEEEERQRGNFPDRFSGHQFPNYSSELNVNALLLGDSALYLCASSLRQGGPYTFGSGTRLTVV.

This sequence joins TRBV27 and TRBJ1-2, with D possibly TRBD1 on 5 matching bases. This CDR3 comprises 15 residues. Per germline, CDR1 MNHEY and CDR2 SMNVEV (reference sequence). Trimming took 5 bases from V and 1 from J, leaving 14 bases between them. This chain's CDR3 is CASSRRGVNNYGYTF. The CDR3 nucleotides read TGTGCCAGCAGTCGACGGGGGGTAAATAACTATGGCTACACCTTC.

The chain joins TRBV2 to TRBJ2-7; 7 bases align to TRBD2. The CDR3 sequence is 16 residues long. The V segment lost 3 bases and the J segment 1 base; nucleotides outside the gene matches: 9. CDR1 is SNHLY, CDR2 FYNNEI, per germline. This CDR3 is CASSDSREPFSYEQYF. The CDR3 nucleotides read TGTGCCAGCAGTGACTCGCGGGAGCCATTTTCCTACGAGCAGTACTTC.

The chain links TRBV7-3 to TRBJ2-7, with 7 bases fitting TRBD2. Unmatched junction bases numbered 12, after V lost 2 bases and J lost 5 bases. Germline-derived CDR1 and CDR2 are SGHTA and FQGTGA. This CDR3 spans 16 amino acids. The CDR3 protein is CASSLAIGERGNEQYF. In DNA form, the CDR3 reads TGTGCCAGCAGCTTAGCCATCGGTGAGCGGGGCAACGAGCAGTACTTC.

This clone was observed once. V and J are TRBV9 and TRBJ2-1; 16 nucleotides agree with TRBD2. J lost 7 bases, V lost 4 bases, and 5 bases had no gene match. The CDR3 loop spans 16 amino acids. Looked up from germline, CDR1 is SGDLS and CDR2 is YYNGEE. The DNA for the CDR3 is TGTGCCAGCAGCCTGGGACTAGCGGGAGGGCCGAATGAGCAGTTCTTC. Encoded protein: CASSLGLAGGPNEQFF.

The chain uses TRBV7-9 and TRBJ1-1; the D is unclear. The CDR3 contains 10 residues. Germline V gene sequence: CDR1 SEHNR, CDR2 FQNEAQ (reference sequence). V lost 11 bases and J lost 6, with 10 bases in between. The CDR3 DNA follows: TGTGCCGCCGGGTACGCTGAAGCTTTCTTT. Translated: CAAGYAEAFF.

This clone was seen just once. The genes are TRBV6-1 and TRBJ2-4; a possible D gene is TRBD2 (6 bases). The CDR3 extends over 17 amino acids. The germline V gene encodes CDR1 MNHNS and CDR2 SASEGT. The ends were cut back, 0 bases at V and 7 bases at J, with 19 bases in the middle. The chain's CDR3 is CASSEALVSSGTNIQYF. The CDR3 bases are TGTGCCAGCAGTGAAGCGCTTGTTAGTAGCGGAACCAACATTCAGTACTTC.

The V call is TRBV7-3, the J call TRBJ2-3; D is ambiguous. V was pared by 5 bases and J by 0 bases, with 9 bases between. Germline CDR1 reads SGHTA; CDR2 reads FQGTGA. The CDR3 is 14 residues long. The CDR3 loop reads CASSPTLSTDTQYF. The CDR3 nucleotides are TGTGCCAGCAGCCCCACCCTAAGCACAGATACGCAGTATTTT.

The J gene is TRBJ1-5, the V gene TRBV28; D unresolved. The CDR3 is made up of 13 amino acids. The germline V gene encodes CDR1 MDHEN and CDR2 SYDVKM. V was pared by 8 bases and J by 7 bases, with 15 bases between. The CDR3 protein is CASEAPDGQPQHF. Here the CDR3 DNA reads TGTGCCAGCGAGGCTCCAGACGGCCAGCCCCAGCATTTT. Looking up the rest from reference TRBV28 and TRBJ1-5 gives the full variable domain: DVKVTQSSRYLVKRTGEKVFLECVQDMDHENMFWYRQDPGLGLRLIYFSYDVKMKEKGDIPEGYSVSREKKERFSLILESASTNQTSMYLCASEAPDGQPQHFGDGTRLSIL.

This chain connects TRBV4-1 to TRBJ2-5, with 10 bases that match TRBD1. From germline, CDR1 is MGHRA and CDR2 YSYEKL. V gave up 2 bases and J gave up 3 bases; unmatched junction bases: 3. The CDR3 has 15 amino acids. As DNA, the CDR3 is TGCGCCAGCAGCCAACGGACAGGGGGTGAAGAGACCCAGTACTTC. It codes for CASSQRTGGEETQYF.